This T cell receptor (beta chain) was captured in a study of control samples from healthy donors and cancer patients. The data were produced by immunoSEQ multiplex PCR, yet TCRdb's version contains in-frame clones alone and is incomplete. The data contain about 120,000 clones, around 89% of them seen just once; the ten biggest clones take up roughly 4%. Germline lookup yields CDR1 SEHNR and CDR2 FQNEAQ (reference sequence). Unmatched junction bases numbered 6, after V lost 5 bases and J lost 1 base. The CDR3 has 16 amino acids. This chain connects TRBV7-9 to TRBJ1-3, with 9 bases aligning to TRBD1. This clonotype originated in a woman aged 55-69 years with lung cancer. Sequences were obtained from PBMCs. CDR3 DNA sequence: TGTGCCAGCAGCCCTCCGGGACAGGGTTCTGGAAACACCATATATTTT. Translation: CASSPPGQGSGNTIYF.